This T cell receptor beta chain originates from a study of control samples from healthy donors and cancer patients. Germline V lookup: CDR1 SGHRS, CDR2 YFSETQ. The V gene end was trimmed by 2 bases and the J gene end by 3 bases; junction bases not matched to a gene: 1. The CDR3 consists of 14 residues. TCRdb's copy holds only in-frame clones and misses some; the assay was immunoSEQ multiplex PCR. The sample contains 150,000 or so clones, about 89% of which appear only once. This clonotype was sampled from a man aged 18 to 29 in good health. V is TRBV5-1 and J is TRBJ1-3, with 8 bases fitting TRBD1. Material: blood. CDR3 in amino acids: CASSLDRGGNTIYF. CDR3 nucleotide sequence: TGCGCCAGCAGCTTAGACAGGGGTGGAAACACCATATATTTT.